The rows below give T cell receptor beta chains drawn from one sample of a study of blood T cell repertoires in COVID-19. Sequencing was performed with immunoSEQ multiplex PCR; in TCRdb, only in-frame clones are kept and a portion is missing. The sample shows a few hundred thousand clones, 88% of them seen only once. The specimen sequenced was peripheral blood. Receptors originate from a woman in her 30s who had recovered from COVID-19. Each CDR3 is given with its conserved first and last residue. The D gene is left open where the match is weak. Clone size is given for some rows only: seen once, a few or many times, or a class if the clone is expanded.

-	-	TRBV9	TRBJ2-1	CASSVLSREDEQFF	TGTGCCAGCAGCGTATTGTCCCGGGAAGATGAGCAGTTCTTC
-	TRBD2	TRBV11-3	TRBJ2-7	CASSLDQSGEGSYEQYF	TGTGCCAGCAGCTTAGATCAGTCCGGGGAGGGTTCCTACGAGCAGTACTTC
-	-	TRBV28	TRBJ1-2	CASTPGGNYGYTF	TGTGCCAGCACCCCAGGCGGGAACTATGGCTACACCTTC
-	-	TRBV6-5	TRBJ1-2	CASGGLANYGYTF	TGTGCCTCGGGAGGTTTAGCTAACTATGGCTACACCTTC
once	-	TRBV5-1	TRBJ1-4	CASSPGATNEKLFF	TGCGCCAGCAGCCCAGGGGCTACCAATGAAAAACTGTTTTTT
-	-	TRBV5-4	TRBJ1-4	CASSLAPIGGEKLFF	TGTGCCAGCAGCTTGGCCCCGATAGGGGGTGAAAAACTGTTTTTT
once	TRBD1	TRBV7-9	TRBJ1-5	CASSFGQGASIPQHF	TGTGCCAGCAGCTTCGGACAGGGGGCAAGTATACCCCAGCATTTT
-	TRBD1	TRBV19	TRBJ1-4	CASADRGRNEKLFF	TGTGCCAGCGCGGACAGGGGAAGGAATGAAAAACTGTTTTTT
-	-	TRBV12-3/TRBV12-4	TRBJ2-7	CASSLGWPEQYF	TGTGCCAGCAGTTTAGGATGGCCCGAGCAGTACTTC
-	-	TRBV3-1/TRBV3-2	TRBJ2-7	CASSQVEATEQYF	TGTGCCAGCAGCCAAGTCGAGGCGACGGAGCAGTACTTC
many	TRBD1	TRBV14	TRBJ1-1	CASSRGQGEAFF	TGTGCCAGCAGCCGTGGACAGGGGGAAGCTTTCTTT
-	-	TRBV6-1	TRBJ2-5	CASSEGGWETQYF	TGTGCCAGCAGTGAGGGCGGGTGGGAGACCCAGTACTTC